Following are 4 T cell receptor beta chains from one sample sequenced in a study of preoperative IRX-2 immunotherapy in early breast cancer. Regarding treatment: preoperative locoregional IRX-2 cytokine immunotherapy. Libraries were prepared by immunoSEQ multiplex PCR; TCRdb keeps only in-frame clonotypes and omits some of them. The profile shows some 19,000 clones, over 80% of them singletons. The sequences come from lymph node tissue, collected after IRX-2 immunotherapy. All receptors derive from a human donor with breast cancer.

The chain links TRBV19 to TRBJ2-3; no firm D call. Germline V lookup: CDR1 LNHDA, CDR2 SQIVND (reference sequence). The CDR3 has 13 amino acids. Trimming left V 5 bases short and J 3 bases short, with 9 bases between. The CDR3 DNA follows: TGTGCCAGTAGTTCGGTGGGTACAGATACGCAGTATTTT. Its protein product is CASSSVGTDTQYF.

V usage is TRBV11-3 and J usage is TRBJ1-6; possible D gene TRBD1, 5 bases. CDR1 and CDR2 (germline): SGHNT, YENEEA. The CDR3 has 19 residues. V was trimmed by 3 bases and J by 0 bases, leaving 18 bases between them. The CDR3 loop reads CASSFRVAIANSYNSPLHF. Here the CDR3 DNA reads TGTGCCAGCAGCTTCAGGGTAGCGATAGCTAACTCCTATAATTCACCCCTCCACTTT.

The CDR3 DNA reads TGTGCCAGTAGTATATTACAGGGCGATCAGCCCCAGCATTTT. This translates into CASSILQGDQPQHF. The J gene is TRBJ1-5, the V gene TRBV19; weak D call: TRBD1 (6 bases). Germline V gives CDR1 LNHDA, CDR2 SQIVND (reference sequence). Trimming removed 2 bases at V and 5 bases at J, with 10 bases between. The CDR3 is 14 amino acids.

The sample holds a few counts of this clone. The chain is built from TRBV30 and TRBJ1-4; D is unresolved. The germline CDR1 and CDR2 sequences are GTSNPN and SVGIG (reference sequence). The CDR3 totals 12 residues. The V gene lost 0 bases and the J gene lost 7 bases, with 6 bases spanning the gap. CDR3 in amino acids: CAWSVSGEKLFF. In nucleotides, the CDR3 is TGTGCCTGGAGTGTAAGTGGTGAAAAACTGTTTTTT.